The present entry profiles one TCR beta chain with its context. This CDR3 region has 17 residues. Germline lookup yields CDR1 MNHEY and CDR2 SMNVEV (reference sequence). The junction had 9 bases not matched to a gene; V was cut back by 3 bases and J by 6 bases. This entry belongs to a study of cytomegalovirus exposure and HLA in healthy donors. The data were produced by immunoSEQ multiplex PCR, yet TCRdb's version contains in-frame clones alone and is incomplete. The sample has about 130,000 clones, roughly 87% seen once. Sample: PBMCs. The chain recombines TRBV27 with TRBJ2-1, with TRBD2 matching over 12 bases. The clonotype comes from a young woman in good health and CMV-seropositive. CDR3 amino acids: CASSFPRPSGGANEQFF. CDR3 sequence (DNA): TGTGCCAGCAGTTTCCCCCGGCCTAGCGGGGGGGCCAATGAGCAGTTCTTC.